This record looks at one T cell receptor beta chain sequence and its context. These data belong to a study of cytomegalovirus exposure and HLA in healthy donors. Across the study: Researchers previously reported finding about 110 million unique TCR beta sequences from 150 million to 200 million T cells.

The CDR3 runs to 18 residues. V lost 5 bases and J lost 1, with 21 bases in between. CDR1 is GTSNPN and CDR2 is SVGIG in the germline V gene (reference sequence). Primers for the PCR totalled 60 Vbeta and 13 Jbeta. Generated by immunoSEQ multiplex PCR, the TCRdb table keeps only in-frame clones and is missing some. The data hold 200,000 or so clones, with approximately 84% observed a single time. This chain links TRBV30 with TRBJ2-6, with a possible D match to TRBD1 (6 bases). The receptor's source is a girl under three years old in good health and CMV-seronegative. Source material: PBMCs. The CDR3 DNA reads as TGTGCCTGGGATCCTGGGCAGGGGTTTCTATCTGGGGCCAACGTCCTGACTTTC. Translating gives CAWDPGQGFLSGANVLTF.